These 13 T cell receptor beta chains were all obtained from the same sample, sequenced in a study of CD8+CD57+ T cells in acquired aplastic anemia. Genomic DNA was employed as the template in profiling TCR beta VDJ and CDR3. TCRdb passed the reads through MiXCR, listing each CDR3 protein once. The repertoire includes some 68,000 distinct CDR3 sequences, around half of them detected once, and approximately 8.3% sits in the top ten. Sequenced material: sorted CD4+, CD8+, or CD8+CD57+ T cells (not recorded which) from PBMCs. These receptors originate from a human donor in good health, serving as a control.

In regard to this clonotype: Because the CDR3 is missing its conserved closing phenylalanine or tryptophan, this is likely a read error. The rearrangement uses TRBV10-2 and TRBJ2-7, with D unresolved. CDR1 is WSHSY and CDR2 is SAAADI in the germline V gene. Trimming took 3 bases from V and 3 from J, leaving 9 bases between them. The CDR3 has 13 residues. CDR3 amino acids: CASSDRLGYEQYS. CDR3 nucleotide sequence: TGCGCCAGCAGTGATAGGCTAGGCTACGAGCAGTACTCC.

This clonotype was counted once. V usage is TRBV5-1 and J usage is TRBJ2-3; 9 bases are shared with TRBD2. CDR1 SGHRS and CDR2 YFSETQ come from the germline V gene. This CDR3 contains 14 residues. The J segment lost 6 bases and the V segment lost 4 bases, leaving 6 bases of the junction unmatched. The CDR3 bases are TGCGCCAGCAGCCGACTAGCGGAACTCGATACGCAGTATTTT. This gives the protein CASSRLAELDTQYF.

This clonotype has ten or more counts. The chain couples TRBV27 to TRBJ1-1; D remains ambiguous. The germline V gene encodes CDR1 MNHEY and CDR2 SMNVEV (reference sequence). Trimming took 2 bases from V and 5 from J, leaving 9 bases between them. The CDR3 consists of 13 residues. The CDR3 coding sequence is TGTGCCAGCAGTTTACGAGTTGCGACTGAAGCTTTCTTT. The encoded protein is CASSLRVATEAFF.

This clonotype was detected many times. The chain has TRBV7-9 and TRBJ2-1; TRBD1 is a possible D gene (5 bases). Germline loops: CDR1 SEHNR, CDR2 FQNEAQ (reference sequence). The CDR3 loop spans 13 amino acids. Trimming took 7 bases from V and 6 from J, leaving 13 bases between them. The CDR3 protein is CASKGVFSNEQFF. The DNA for the CDR3 is TGTGCCAGCAAAGGGGTTTTCTCCAATGAGCAGTTCTTC.

On this clonotype itself: Germline is not matched at one junction end, which may reflect a read error. This chain links TRBV7-8 with TRBJ1-6; 10 bases align to TRBD1. Germline CDR1 and CDR2: SGHVS and FQNEAQ. This CDR3 comprises 15 residues. CDR3 protein: CVSSPRDRGNSPLHF. CDR3 bases: TGTGTCAGCAGCCCCCGGGACAGGGGTAATTCACCCCTCCACTTT.

This clonotype was seen once. V is TRBV10-3 and J is TRBJ1-6; D is uncertain. In germline, CDR1 is ENHRY, CDR2 SYGVKD. The CDR3 extends over 11 amino acids. V lost 10 bases and J lost 4, with 5 bases in between. CDR3 loop: CATGYNSPLHF. The CDR3 DNA sequence: TGTGCCACCGGGTATAATTCACCCCTCCACTTT.

The rearrangement links TRBV11-1 to TRBJ2-7; perhaps TRBD1 as D (9 bases). From germline, CDR1 is SGHAT and CDR2 FQDESV (reference sequence). V lost 3 bases, J lost 4 bases, and 19 bases lay in between. The CDR3 has 16 residues. CDR3 in amino acids: CASSFGRDREVYEQYF. CDR3 DNA: TGTGCCAGCAGCTTCGGGAGGGACAGGGAGGTTTACGAGCAGTACTTC.

This chain joins TRBV10-3 and TRBJ1-4, with 7 bases lining up with TRBD1. Germline V CDR1 and CDR2: ENHRY, SYGVKD. The CDR3 contains 14 residues. V lost 5 bases, J lost 8 bases, and 8 bases stayed unmatched. This CDR3 reads CAISSDRAGEKLFF. In nucleotides, the CDR3 is TGTGCCATCAGTTCTGACAGGGCTGGGGAAAAACTGTTTTTT.

The chain is built from TRBV20-1 and TRBJ2-5, with D perhaps assigned TRBD1 or TRBD2 (6 bases each). The last part of the DNA fits TRBJ2-7 better; the J call may be wrong. Germline V gene lookup returns CDR1 DFQATT and CDR2 SNEGSKA (reference sequence). This CDR3 has 12 residues. CDR3 nucleotide sequence: TGCAGTGCTAGCGGGGGCGTCTACGAGCAGTACTTC. Amino acid sequence: CSASGGVYEQYF.

The chain links TRBV29-1 to TRBJ2-5; a possible D gene is TRBD1 (6 bases). Per germline, CDR1 SQVTM and CDR2 ANQGSEA. This CDR3 comprises 15 residues. V dropped 3 bases and J dropped 4 bases, with 18 bases sitting between them. Written as DNA, the CDR3 is TGCAGCGTTGAGGTCAGGGGTTTAGCCAGAGAGACCCAGTACTTC. This codes for CSVEVRGLARETQYF.

This clonotype was counted between two and nine times. The chain combines TRBV6-1 with TRBJ1-1, with unresolved D. CDR1 and CDR2 from the germline V gene are MNHNS and SASEGT. Trimming removed 1 base at V and 0 bases at J, with 6 bases between. This CDR3 region has 14 residues. The CDR3 loop reads CASSEDLMNTEAFF. In DNA form, the CDR3 reads TGTGCCAGCAGTGAAGACCTCATGAACACTGAAGCTTTCTTT.

The CDR3 protein is CASSMGASGSYEQYF. CDR3 bases: TGTGCCAGTAGTATGGGGGCTAGCGGGAGTTACGAGCAGTACTTC. The chain is built from TRBV19 and TRBJ2-7, with 10 bases that match TRBD2. Germline CDR1 and CDR2: LNHDA and SQIVND (reference sequence). The CDR3 runs 15 residues. V dropped 3 bases and J dropped 4; count of bases not matched to a gene: 6.

The chain couples TRBV11-2 to TRBJ2-3; 15 bases line up with TRBD2. This CDR3 is built from 20 residues. Germline CDR1 SGHAT, CDR2 FQNNGV. V dropped 0 bases and J dropped 0; count of bases not matched to a gene: 7. The CDR3 sequence: CASSLDWGLAGGLSTDTQYF. The CDR3 coding sequence is TGTGCCAGCAGCTTAGACTGGGGACTAGCGGGGGGTCTTAGCACAGATACGCAGTATTTT. Complete variable domain (other parts from reference TRBV11-2 and TRBJ2-3): EAGVAQSPRYKIIEKRQSVAFWCNPISGHATLYWYQQILGQGPKLLIQFQNNGVVDDSQLPKDRFSAERLKGVDSTLKIQPAKLEDSAVYLCASSLDWGLAGGLSTDTQYFGPGTRLTVL.